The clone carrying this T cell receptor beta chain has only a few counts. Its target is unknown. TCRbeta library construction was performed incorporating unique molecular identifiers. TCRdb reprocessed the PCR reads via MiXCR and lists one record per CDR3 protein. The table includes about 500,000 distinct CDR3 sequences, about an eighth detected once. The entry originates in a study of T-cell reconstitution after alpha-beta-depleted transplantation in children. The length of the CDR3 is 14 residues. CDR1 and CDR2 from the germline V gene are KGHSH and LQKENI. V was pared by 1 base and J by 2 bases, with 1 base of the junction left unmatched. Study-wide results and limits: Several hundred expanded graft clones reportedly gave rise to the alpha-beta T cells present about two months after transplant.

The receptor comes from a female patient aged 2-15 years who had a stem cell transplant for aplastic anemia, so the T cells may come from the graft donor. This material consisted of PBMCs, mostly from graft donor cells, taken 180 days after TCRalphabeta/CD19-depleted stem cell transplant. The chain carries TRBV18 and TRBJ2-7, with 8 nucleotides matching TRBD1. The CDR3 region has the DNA TGTGCCAGCTCACCACGGGACAGGACCTACGAGCAGTACTTC. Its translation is CASSPRDRTYEQYF.